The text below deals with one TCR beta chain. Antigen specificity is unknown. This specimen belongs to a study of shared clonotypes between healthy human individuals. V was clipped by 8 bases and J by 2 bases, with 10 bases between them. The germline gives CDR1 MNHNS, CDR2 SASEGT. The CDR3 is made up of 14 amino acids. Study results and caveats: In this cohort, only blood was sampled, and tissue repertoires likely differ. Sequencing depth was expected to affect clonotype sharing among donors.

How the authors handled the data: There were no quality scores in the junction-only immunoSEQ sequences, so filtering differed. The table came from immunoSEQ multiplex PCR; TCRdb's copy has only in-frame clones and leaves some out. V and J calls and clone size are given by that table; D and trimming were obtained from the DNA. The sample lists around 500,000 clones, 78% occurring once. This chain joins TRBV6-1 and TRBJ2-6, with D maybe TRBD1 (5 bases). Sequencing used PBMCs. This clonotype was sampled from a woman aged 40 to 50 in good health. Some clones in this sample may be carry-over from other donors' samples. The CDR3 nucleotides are TGTGCCAGCTTAGGGGAAGCTGGGGCCAACGTCCTGACTTTC. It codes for CASLGEAGANVLTF.